This is a list of T cell receptor beta chains from one sample in a study of T cell repertoires in cytomegalovirus infection. TCRdb analysed the reads with MiXCR anew, one entry per CDR3 protein. In the table there are around 130,000 distinct CDR3 sequences, roughly 9% of which are singletons. The sample consisted of PBMCs. The receptors were gathered from a human donor in good health (CMV status not recorded). Some clones in this sample may be carry-over from other donors' samples. The conserved cysteine and the conserved F or W are not part of the CDR3 here. D genes are given only for firm matches. Part of the rows lack a size; the others show once, few, many or a class for expanded clones.

clone_size	d_call	v_call	cdr3_length	j_call	cdr3_aa
many	NA	TRBV7-2	12	TRBJ1-5	ASSLGQRNQPQH
NA	NA	TRBV28	13	TRBJ1-3	ASSPEAFSGNTIY
many	TRBD2	TRBV29-1	14	TRBJ2-5	SVESLLAGAQETQY
many	TRBD1	TRBV2	13	TRBJ2-7	ASSANRDRVYEQY
many	TRBD2	TRBV6-1	17	TRBJ2-1	ASSEHTPLLAGGYNEQF
many	TRBD1	TRBV10-2	18	TRBJ2-1	ASSELTGRTYYRAGNEQF
many	NA	TRBV7-2	13	TRBJ2-6	ASSRYHSGANVLT
NA	TRBD1	TRBV29-1	11	TRBJ1-1	SAGTAMNTEAF
many	NA	TRBV2	14	TRBJ2-3	ASTRDLPGGTDTQY
NA	TRBD2	TRBV29-1	13	TRBJ2-1	SVDTGLAAYNEQF
many	TRBD1	TRBV6-5	15	TRBJ1-1	ASSYSNQGGMNTEAF
many	TRBD1	TRBV6-2/TRBV6-3	12	TRBJ1-1	ASRGNRGTTEAF
many	NA	TRBV7-9	13	TRBJ2-7	ASSLDGGSGYEQY
many	TRBD1	TRBV7-9	12	TRBJ2-5	ASSSGQYEETQY
many	NA	TRBV7-8	10	TRBJ2-5	ASSLEQETQY
many	TRBD1	TRBV7-2	12	TRBJ1-1	ASSLQGAPTEAF
many	NA	TRBV7-6	13	TRBJ2-2	ASSLVPSNTGELF
many	TRBD2	TRBV2	13	TRBJ2-2	ASEPSGAPGGELF
many	NA	TRBV20-1	11	TRBJ2-2	SARTLNFGELF
few	NA	TRBV20-1	13	TRBJ1-6	SARFKGLHNSPLH
NA	TRBD2	TRBV6-9	17	TRBJ2-2	ASSYLTSSTATNTGELF
many	NA	TRBV5-4	12	TRBJ1-1	ASSLQGPSTEAF
many	NA	TRBV5-8	13	TRBJ1-5	ASSSDGEDNQPQH
many	NA	TRBV7-2	12	TRBJ1-2	ASTESTGVFGYT
many	TRBD2	TRBV20-1	12	TRBJ2-3	SARGTSVPDTQY
many	NA	TRBV7-8	14	TRBJ1-1	ASSLAVEGMNTEAF
many	NA	TRBV20-1	12	TRBJ2-7	SALIRGSAYEQY